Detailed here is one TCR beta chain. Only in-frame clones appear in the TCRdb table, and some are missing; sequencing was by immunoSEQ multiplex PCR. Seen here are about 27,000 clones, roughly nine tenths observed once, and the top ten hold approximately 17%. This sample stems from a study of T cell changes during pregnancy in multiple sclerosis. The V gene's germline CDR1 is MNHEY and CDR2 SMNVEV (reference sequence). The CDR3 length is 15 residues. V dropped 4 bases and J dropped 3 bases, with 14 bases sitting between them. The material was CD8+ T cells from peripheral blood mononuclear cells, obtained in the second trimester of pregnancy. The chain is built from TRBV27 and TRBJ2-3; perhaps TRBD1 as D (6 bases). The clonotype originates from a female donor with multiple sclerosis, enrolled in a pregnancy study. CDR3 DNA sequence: TGTGCCAGCAGTTACAGGGACCGTACTACAGATACGCAGTATTTT. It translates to CASSYRDRTTDTQYF.